This passage covers 29 T cell receptor beta chains from one sample sequenced in a study of blood T cell repertoires in COVID-19. Profiling relied on immunoSEQ multiplex PCR, and the TCRdb table lists in-frame clones only, not all of them. The sample includes 220,000 or so clones, roughly four fifths seen only once; the top ten take approximately 3.1%. What was sequenced was PBMCs or T cells enriched from blood (not recorded which). The source of these receptors is a woman aged 60-75 years who had recovered from COVID-19.

V gene TRBV19 combines with J gene TRBJ2-2; 8 bases line up with TRBD2. CDR1 is LNHDA, CDR2 SQIVND, per germline (reference sequence). The ends lost 5 bases at V and 5 bases at J; junction bases unmatched: 10. The CDR3 contains 16 residues. The DNA for the CDR3 is TGTGCCAGTAGTTACCCGGGGGGGCCGGGAACCGGGGAGCTGTTTTTT. It specifies CASSYPGGPGTGELFF.

With respect to this clone: Other DNA sequences in this specimen translate into the identical CDR3. The rearrangement uses TRBV9 and TRBJ2-7; 15 nucleotides line up with TRBD2. Unmatched junction bases numbered 3, after V lost 2 bases and J lost 0 bases. The CDR3 is 17 amino acids. Germline CDR1 reads SGDLS; CDR2 reads YYNGEE. CDR3 residues: CASSVGLAGGNSYEQYF. The CDR3 DNA sequence: TGTGCCAGCAGCGTGGGACTAGCGGGAGGAAACTCCTACGAGCAGTACTTC.

This clone was picked up a small number of times. The gene calls are TRBV5-5 and TRBJ1-2; TRBD1 aligns across 7 bases. V shed 3 bases, J shed 5 bases, and the junction held 10 bases outside the gene matches. The CDR3 has 15 residues. Per germline, CDR1 SGHKS and CDR2 YYEKEE (reference sequence). The CDR3 protein is CASSSHLTGEYGYTF. CDR3 DNA sequence: TGTGCCAGCAGCTCCCACCTCACAGGGGAATATGGCTACACCTTC.

This rearrangement joins TRBV5-1 to TRBJ2-7; D might be TRBD1 (6 bases). The CDR3 runs to 14 residues. V lost 5 bases and J 0 bases, leaving 12 bases between the germline ends. CDR1 is SGHRS, CDR2 YFSETQ, per germline. The CDR3 DNA follows: TGCGCCAGCAGACGGGACACTAACTCCTACGAGCAGTACTTC. Translating it yields CASRRDTNSYEQYF.

The chain couples TRBV3-1 (or the pseudogene TRBV3-2) to TRBJ2-7, with TRBD2 matching 9 bases. CDR1 LGHDT and CDR2 YNNKEL come from the germline V gene (reference sequence). CDR3 length equals 18 residues. Trimming cost V 0 bases and J 1 base; bases outside gene matches: 10. The CDR3 DNA follows: TGTGCCAGCAGCCAAGATCCTCTTATAGCGGGAGCTTCCTACGAGCAGTACTTC. Translated: CASSQDPLIAGASYEQYF.

The chain recombines TRBV30 with TRBJ2-1; 12 bases align to TRBD2. CDR1 GTSNPN and CDR2 SVGIG come from the germline V gene (reference sequence). The V gene end was trimmed by 2 bases and the J gene end by 8 bases; junction bases not matched to a gene: 7. The CDR3 runs 15 residues. CDR3 loop: CAWSRASGRADEQFF. DNA for the CDR3: TGTGCCTGGAGTAGAGCTAGCGGGAGGGCCGATGAGCAGTTCTTC. Filled out from reference TRBV30 and TRBJ2-1, the complete variable domain reads SQTIHQWPATLVQPVGSPLSLECTVEGTSNPNLYWYRQAAGRGLQLLFYSVGIGQISSEVPQNLSASRPQDRQFILSSKKLLLSDSGFYLCAWSRASGRADEQFFGPGTRLTVL.

The chain carries TRBV20-1 and TRBJ2-1; D not resolved. Between the trimmed V and J ends, which lost 0 bases and 10 bases, there was a span of 7 bases. This CDR3 is built from 11 residues. Germline lookup yields CDR1 DFQATT and CDR2 SNEGSKA (reference sequence). The CDR3 DNA reads as TGCAGTGCTAGAGATATGTTGGAGCAGTTCTTC. Translation gives CSARDMLEQFF.

Only one count was recorded for this clone. The chain is built from TRBV6-4 and TRBJ2-7, with 7 bases that match TRBD1. The V gene end was trimmed by 6 bases and the J gene end by 0 bases; junction bases not matched to a gene: 8. This CDR3 is 15 amino acids long. Germline V gene data show CDR1 as MRHNA and CDR2 as SNTAGT. CDR3 in amino acids: CASSLRQGSSYEQYF. The DNA for the CDR3 is TGTGCCAGCAGCCTTCGACAGGGCAGCTCCTACGAGCAGTACTTC.

The rearrangement links TRBV27 to TRBJ2-2, with D possibly matching TRBD1 (6 bases). There are 15 residues in the CDR3. CDR1 is MNHEY, CDR2 SMNVEV, per germline (reference sequence). Trimming removed 8 bases from V and 1 base from J, with 14 bases in between. The CDR3, as DNA: TGTGCCAGCGCCAGAGTACAGGGGAACACCGGGGAGCTGTTTTTT. This gives the protein CASARVQGNTGELFF.

The chain links TRBV10-1 to TRBJ1-4; TRBD1 agrees at 9 bases. The CDR3 loop spans 16 amino acids. Looked up from germline, CDR1 is WNHNN and CDR2 is SYGVQD (reference sequence). V dropped 7 bases and J dropped 5; count of bases not matched to a gene: 11. The DNA for the CDR3 is TGCGCCAGCACACGTCAACCGGGACAGGGAAATGAAAAACTGTTTTTT. Protein sequence: CASTRQPGQGNEKLFF.

The J gene is TRBJ1-2, the V gene TRBV7-9, with 7 positions matching TRBD1. The junction had 17 bases not matched to a gene; V was cut back by 5 bases and J by 2 bases. The CDR3 has 18 amino acids. Germline V gene lookup returns CDR1 SEHNR and CDR2 FQNEAQ (reference sequence). CDR3 in amino acids: CASSEDPGQPTRNYGYTF. In DNA, the CDR3 is TGTGCCAGCAGCGAGGATCCGGGACAGCCCACGCGAAACTATGGCTACACCTTC.

This clone was seen only once. The chain employs TRBV27 and TRBJ2-3, with 7 bases that match TRBD2. The CDR3 is made up of 14 amino acids. Trimming cost V 4 bases and J 4 bases; bases outside gene matches: 5. The germline V gene encodes CDR1 MNHEY and CDR2 SMNVEV (reference sequence). The CDR3 reads CASSSLGLSDTQYF. CDR3 coding DNA: TGTGCCAGCAGTTCTCTGGGACTATCAGATACGCAGTATTTT.

The chain has TRBV19 and TRBJ1-2, with TRBD1 matching 7 bases. In germline, CDR1 is LNHDA, CDR2 SQIVND (reference sequence). Trimming removed 4 bases from V and 5 bases from J; junction bases left unmatched: 7. The CDR3 is 14 amino acids. The CDR3 DNA is TGTGCCAGTAGTACCGACAGGGAAGAATATGGCTACACCTTC. It codes for CASSTDREEYGYTF.

V usage is TRBV7-9 and J usage is TRBJ2-3; D perhaps matches TRBD2 (6 bases). The V and J ends lost 3 bases and 0 bases respectively, with 13 bases between them. There are 16 residues in the CDR3. Germline CDR1 reads SEHNR; CDR2 reads FQNEAQ (reference sequence). The CDR3 region is CASSFFTGGSTDTQYF. In DNA, the CDR3 is TGTGCCAGCAGCTTCTTTACCGGGGGTAGCACAGATACGCAGTATTTT.

V and J are TRBV27 and TRBJ1-2; D is undetermined. V was pared by 6 bases and J by 2 bases, with 16 bases between. The CDR3 has 15 residues. Germline CDR1 reads MNHEY; CDR2 reads SMNVEV (reference sequence). DNA for the CDR3: TGTGCCAGCAGCTCGAAACCTAACGTCAACTATGGCTACACCTTC. Protein sequence: CASSSKPNVNYGYTF.

This chain links TRBV6-2 or TRBV6-3 with TRBJ1-2, with TRBD1 identical over 8 bases. J lost 5 bases, V lost 0 bases, and 5 bases had no gene match. CDR1 and CDR2 from the germline V gene are MNHEY and SVGEGT. This CDR3 comprises 15 residues. The CDR3 DNA reads as TGTGCCAGCAGTTACTCCGCAGGGGGCTTATATGGCTACACCTTC. Translation gives CASSYSAGGLYGYTF.

This clone was recorded a few times. Additional DNA sequences in this sample encode the identical CDR3. The chain carries TRBV19 and TRBJ1-5; a weak D match, TRBD1 (5 bases). This CDR3 contains 13 residues. In germline, CDR1 is LNHDA, CDR2 SQIVND (reference sequence). V dropped 4 bases and J dropped 7 bases, with 11 bases sitting between them. The CDR3 DNA sequence: TGTGCCAGTAGTACAGGGATTAACCAGCCCCAGCATTTT. Translated: CASSTGINQPQHF.

V gene TRBV6-5 combines with J gene TRBJ2-7, with D unresolved. Germline V gives CDR1 MNHEY, CDR2 SVGAGI. The germline V and J ends were trimmed by 2 bases and 2 bases, with 10 bases remaining between them. The CDR3 extends over 14 amino acids. In DNA form, the CDR3 reads TGTGCCAGCAGTTACGGGCAGAAAACCTACGAGCAGTACTTC. Its protein product is CASSYGQKTYEQYF.

The chain employs TRBV10-3 and TRBJ2-5; 7 positions match TRBD2. Trimming at V came to 0 bases and at J to 7 bases, leaving 17 bases not matched to a gene. CDR3 size: 18 residues. The germline V gene encodes CDR1 ENHRY and CDR2 SYGVKD. The CDR3: CAISESLLRTAGEGTQYF. The CDR3 DNA sequence: TGTGCCATCAGTGAGTCCCTTCTTAGGACGGCCGGGGAGGGGACCCAGTACTTC.

CDR3 sequence (DNA): TGTGCCAGCAGCCTTCGACTAGCGGGAGTCACAGATACGCAGTATTTT. As protein: CASSLRLAGVTDTQYF. This chain links TRBV3-1 (or the pseudogene TRBV3-2) with TRBJ2-3, with 12 bases that match TRBD2. Germline assignment: CDR1 LGHDT and CDR2 YNNKEL (reference sequence). The junction had 4 bases not matched to a gene; V was cut back by 4 bases and J by 2 bases. The CDR3 is 16 residues long.

The genes are TRBV7-8 and TRBJ2-7, with 9 bases fitting TRBD1. The CDR3 is 16 amino acids. V shed 3 bases, J shed 2 bases, and the junction held 8 bases outside the gene matches. Germline CDR1 reads SGHVS; CDR2 reads FQNEAQ. The CDR3 coding sequence is TGTGCCAGCAGCTTCGTAGGGGGACAGGGAACCTACGAGCAGTACTTC. This gives the protein CASSFVGGQGTYEQYF.

The chain couples TRBV5-4 to TRBJ2-3, with D possibly being TRBD1 (5 bases). The germline gives CDR1 SGHNT, CDR2 YYREEE (reference sequence). The CDR3 sequence is 15 residues long. Trimming removed 0 bases from V and 0 bases from J, with 8 bases in between. The CDR3 DNA is TGTGCCAGCAGCTTGGTGGCAGGGAGCACAGATACGCAGTATTTT. This gives the protein CASSLVAGSTDTQYF.

The chain joins TRBV7-2 to TRBJ2-7; no definite D call. V was cut by 5 bases and J by 5 bases, with 7 bases left in between. This CDR3 has 11 amino acids. Germline V lookup: CDR1 SGHTA, CDR2 FQGNSA. The CDR3 protein is CASSIIHEQYF. The CDR3 DNA is TGTGCCAGCAGCATTATCCACGAGCAGTACTTC.

This rearrangement joins TRBV3-1 (or the pseudogene TRBV3-2) to TRBJ2-2; D perhaps matches TRBD2 (5 bases). The CDR3 totals 15 residues. The V end was cut by 8 bases, the J end by 1 base, with 14 bases between. Germline assignment: CDR1 LGHDT and CDR2 YNNKEL (reference sequence). The CDR3 reads CASRRTGENTGELFF. In DNA, the CDR3 is TGTGCCAGCCGCCGGACCGGGGAGAACACCGGGGAGCTGTTTTTT.

This sequence joins TRBV11-2 and TRBJ2-2; the match to TRBD2 covers 7 bases. The V and J ends lost 0 bases and 7 bases, in that order; junction bases with no gene match: 8. The length of the CDR3 is 16 residues. The germline V gene has CDR1 SGHAT and CDR2 FQNNGV. The CDR3 loop reads CASSLDHAGVNGELFF. The CDR3 bases are TGTGCCAGCAGCTTAGATCACGCGGGGGTTAACGGGGAGCTGTTTTTT.

V and J are TRBV6-5 and TRBJ1-5; perhaps TRBD1 as D (6 bases). In germline, CDR1 is MNHEY, CDR2 SVGAGI. Trimming removed 2 bases from V and 5 bases from J, with 13 bases in between. The CDR3 contains 15 residues. The CDR3 sequence: CASSYRGARDQPQHF. For the CDR3, the DNA is TGTGCCAGCAGTTACCGGGGGGCTCGAGATCAGCCCCAGCATTTT.

The chain carries TRBV25-1 and TRBJ2-7; 7 nucleotides line up with TRBD1. Germline values: CDR1 MGHDK, CDR2 SYGVNS. CDR3 length: 14 residues. V was pared by 4 bases and J by 9 bases, with 12 bases of the junction left unmatched. As DNA, the CDR3 is TGTGCCAGCAGTGGGTCCGGGGACAGTCCACCGCAGTACTTC. Encoded protein: CASSGSGDSPPQYF.

The V call is TRBV18, the J call TRBJ1-6; D uncertain. The CDR3 has 15 residues. The V end lost 3 bases, the J end lost 7 bases, and 13 bases lay between the germline ends. Germline CDR1 and CDR2: KGHSH and LQKENI. The CDR3 is CASSPGGGVNSPLHF. CDR3 coding DNA: TGTGCCAGCTCACCTGGCGGCGGGGTGAATTCACCCCTCCACTTT.

CDR3 sequence: CASTKTGSQETQYF. The CDR3 region has the DNA TGTGCCAGCACAAAAACAGGGTCTCAAGAGACCCAGTACTTC. V gene TRBV2 combines with J gene TRBJ2-5; D may be TRBD1 (6 bases). V lost 7 bases, J lost 2 bases, and 14 bases lay in between. CDR1 is SNHLY, CDR2 FYNNEI, per germline. CDR3 length equals 14 residues.